These 30 T cell receptor beta chains came from one sample sequenced in a study of blood T cells in healthy people across ages. Primers used in a second PCR of roughly 6 to 12 cycles were a sample-barcoded 5' primer and a J-beta primer mix. TCRdb independently ran MiXCR on the 5' RACE reads; one entry per CDR3 protein. The sample holds around 1,500,000 distinct CDR3 sequences, about 43% seen once. Sequencing was done on a sample of blood. Receptors were obtained from a woman aged 18 to 35 in good health.

This clonotype was counted only a few times. This chain connects TRBV12-5 to TRBJ1-5; D gene unclear. Trimming shortened V by 2 bases and J by 4 bases, and 9 bases separated the two germline ends. CDR1 and CDR2 (germline): LGHNT, FRNRAP. The CDR3 is made up of 14 amino acids. CDR3 sequence: CASGLTDGNQPQHF. For the CDR3, the DNA is TGTGCTAGTGGTTTGACAGATGGAAATCAGCCCCAGCATTTT.

The chain recombines TRBV5-6 with TRBJ2-4; D tentatively fits TRBD1 or TRBD2 (5 bases each). The CDR3 length is 13 residues. Germline loops: CDR1 SGHDT, CDR2 YYEEEE. Trimming took 1 base from V and 13 from J, leaving 15 bases between them. The CDR3 DNA reads TGTGCCAGCAGCTTGTATAGGGGAGATGAGCAGTACTTC. Amino acid sequence: CASSLYRGDEQYF. The whole variable domain, filled in from reference TRBV5-6 and TRBJ2-4, reads DAGVTQSPTHLIKTRGQQVTLRCSPKSGHDTVSWYQQALGQGPQFIFQYYEEEERQRGNFPDRFSGHQFPNYSSELNVNALLLGDSALYLCASSLYRGDEQYFGAGTRLSVL.

About this clonotype itself: A junction end diverges from the germline sequence, so it may reflect a read error. The V call is TRBV11-2, the J call TRBJ2-5; 9 bases line up with TRBD2. There are 15 residues in the CDR3. Germline V gives CDR1 SGHAT, CDR2 FQNNGV. This CDR3 reads CASSLGTSAKEAQYF. The CDR3 DNA follows: TGTGCCAGCAGCTTAGGGACTAGCGCCAAAGAGGCCCAGTACTTC.

This clonotype came up a few times. The chain combines TRBV20-1 with TRBJ2-7; 7 nucleotides line up with TRBD2. Germline lookup yields CDR1 DFQATT and CDR2 SNEGSKA (reference sequence). V dropped 0 bases and J dropped 3; count of bases not matched to a gene: 8. The CDR3 runs 15 residues. The CDR3 coding sequence is TGCAGTGCTAGAGATAAGAGCGGGAAAGACTACGAGCAGTACTTC. Residues: CSARDKSGKDYEQYF.

This clonotype was seen only a few times. The chain employs TRBV20-1 and TRBJ2-7; weak D call: TRBD2 (5 bases). The V end was cut by 3 bases, the J end by 6 bases, with 9 bases between. The CDR3 sequence is 11 residues long. Looked up from germline, CDR1 is DFQATT and CDR2 is SNEGSKA (reference sequence). CDR3 protein: CSASEGGEQYF. The CDR3 DNA is TGCAGTGCTAGTGAGGGTGGCGAGCAGTACTTC.

The chain carries TRBV5-1 and TRBJ1-3; 8 bases align to TRBD1. Germline CDR1 and CDR2: SGHRS and YFSETQ. Trimming at V came to 4 bases and at J to 3 bases, leaving 9 bases not matched to a gene. CDR3 size: 16 residues. The chain's CDR3 is CASSPTGGEFGNTIYF. The CDR3 DNA reads TGCGCCAGCAGCCCTACAGGGGGGGAATTTGGAAACACCATATATTTT.

This clonotype was observed a handful of times. This chain joins TRBV20-1 and TRBJ1-6; 9 bases are a match to TRBD1. J was trimmed by 7 bases and V by 0 bases; bases with no gene match: 4. From germline, CDR1 is DFQATT and CDR2 SNEGSKA (reference sequence). The CDR3 sequence is 15 residues long. The chain's CDR3 is CSARDLGQGNSPLHF. DNA for the CDR3: TGCAGTGCTAGAGATCTTGGACAGGGGAATTCACCCCTCCACTTT.

The chain uses TRBV5-1 and TRBJ1-1; perhaps TRBD1 as D (6 bases). CDR1 and CDR2 (germline): SGHRS, YFSETQ. The CDR3 spans 15 residues. The V end lost 3 bases, the J end lost 4 bases, and 16 bases lay between the germline ends. CDR3: CASSWYREASTEAFF. The DNA of the CDR3 is TGCGCCAGCAGCTGGTACAGGGAAGCGAGCACTGAAGCTTTCTTT.

The J gene is TRBJ2-5, the V gene TRBV5-1; 12 nucleotides agree with TRBD1. The V and J ends lost 4 bases and 5 bases, in that order; junction bases with no gene match: 6. The CDR3 consists of 15 residues. Germline CDR1 and CDR2: SGHRS and YFSETQ. CDR3 in amino acids: CASSKPGTGGETQYF. The CDR3 region has the DNA TGCGCCAGCAGCAAACCCGGGACAGGGGGCGAGACCCAGTACTTC.

In its sample, this clonotype was seen a few times. The genes are TRBV2 and TRBJ2-1; the D gene is possibly TRBD2 (5 bases). The end of the DNA is better explained by TRBJ2-7, so the J call may be wrong. CDR1 SNHLY and CDR2 FYNNEI come from the germline V gene. The CDR3 extends over 15 amino acids. The CDR3 DNA sequence: TGTGCCAGCAGTGAATTGGGGAGCTCCTACAATGAGCAGTACTTC. The encoded protein is CASSELGSSYNEQYF.

This clonotype was picked up a small number of times. The rearrangement joins TRBV5-1 to TRBJ2-5, with 11 bases matching TRBD2. CDR1 is SGHRS, CDR2 YFSETQ, per germline. CDR3 length equals 14 residues. The V and J ends lost 5 bases and 2 bases, in that order; junction bases with no gene match: 2. The CDR3 DNA is TGCGCCAGCAGGACTAGCGGGAAACAAGAGACCCAGTACTTC. Translating gives CASRTSGKQETQYF.

This clonotype was seen a single time. The chain joins TRBV29-1 to TRBJ2-1, with 9 bases lining up with TRBD2. The length of the CDR3 is 10 residues. The germline V gene has CDR1 SQVTM and CDR2 ANQGSEA. Unmatched junction bases numbered 1, after V lost 2 bases and J lost 14 bases. CDR3 region: CSVEQREEFF. DNA of the CDR3: TGCAGCGTTGAACAGCGGGAGGAGTTCTTC.

The V gene is TRBV5-1, the J gene TRBJ2-7; 7 nucleotides align to TRBD1. After removal of 2 bases from V and 5 bases from J, the junction contained 7 bases not matched to a gene. Germline CDR1 and CDR2: SGHRS and YFSETQ. This CDR3 is built from 14 residues. CDR3 DNA sequence: TGCGCCAGCAGCTTCCGGACAGGTTCGGACGAGCAGTACTTC. Protein sequence: CASSFRTGSDEQYF.

This chain connects TRBV7-9 to TRBJ2-5; possible D gene TRBD2, 6 bases. Looked up from germline, CDR1 is SEHNR and CDR2 is FQNEAQ (reference sequence). The CDR3 is 14 amino acids. V shed 5 bases and J shed 4 bases, with 14 bases lying between them. The CDR3 DNA reads as TGTGCCAGCAGCCGAGGAGGAGGGCCAGAGACCCAGTACTTC. The encoded protein is CASSRGGGPETQYF. Using reference TRBV7-9 and TRBJ2-5 for the parts outside the CDR3, the full variable domain is DTGVSQNPRHKITKRGQNVTFRCDPISEHNRLYWYRQTLGQGPEFLTYFQNEAQLEKSRLLSDRFSAERPKGSFSTLEIQRTEQGDSAMYLCASSRGGGPETQYFGPGTRLLVL.

This clonotype was seen only a few times. The chain combines TRBV12-3 or TRBV12-4 with TRBJ2-1; no clear D. The length of the CDR3 is 14 residues. V lost 1 base and J 7 bases, leaving 11 bases between the germline ends. CDR3 coding DNA: TGTGCCAGCAGTTTAGGGTTGTTGGGGAATGAGCAGTTCTTC. Encoded protein: CASSLGLLGNEQFF.

This clonotype occurred many times. The V gene is TRBV10-3, the J gene TRBJ2-1, with 14 nucleotides matching TRBD2. Germline loops: CDR1 ENHRY, CDR2 SYGVKD. Germline trimming cut 5 bases from V and 9 bases from J; bases unmatched to any gene: 12. This CDR3 has 17 amino acids. CDR3 nucleotides: TGTGCCATCAGTCCGGGGACTAGCGGGGGCCAAGGGAGTGAGCAGTTCTTC. Its protein product is CAISPGTSGGQGSEQFF.

The chain combines TRBV5-1 with TRBJ2-2, with a weak D call TRBD1 (6 bases). The CDR3 loop spans 15 amino acids. V was clipped by 2 bases and J by 6 bases, with 14 bases between them. Germline loops: CDR1 SGHRS, CDR2 YFSETQ. Written as DNA, the CDR3 is TGCGCCAGCAGCTTCCTGGGGGCCTTTCCCGGGGAGCTGTTTTTT. This encodes CASSFLGAFPGELFF.

This clonotype was recorded many times. The chain is built from TRBV5-1 and TRBJ2-7; no reliable D call. Per germline, CDR1 SGHRS and CDR2 YFSETQ. The CDR3 has 13 amino acids. Trimming took off 2 bases at V and 2 bases at J, with 8 bases between the two ends. The CDR3 nucleotides are TGCGCCAGCAGCTTTGGCAGACCCTACGAGCAGTACTTC. This translates into CASSFGRPYEQYF.

The chain recombines TRBV12-3 or TRBV12-4 with TRBJ2-3, with 7 bases fitting TRBD2. The CDR3 spans 12 residues. The junction had 8 bases not matched to a gene; V was cut back by 8 bases and J by 9 bases. The CDR3 sequence is CASGPSGDTQYF. CDR3 in DNA: TGTGCCAGCGGTCCGAGCGGGGACACGCAGTATTTT.

V is TRBV27 and J is TRBJ2-5, with TRBD1 identical over 9 bases. Matching the DNA end better, TRBJ2-4 makes the J call doubtful. CDR3 length equals 19 residues. Germline assignment: CDR1 MNHEY and CDR2 SMNVEV (reference sequence). This CDR3 is CASSLKGRQGVVAKNIQYF. The CDR3 DNA reads TGTGCCAGCAGTCTAAAAGGCCGACAGGGGGTTGTGGCCAAAAACATTCAGTACTTC.

The rearrangement uses TRBV10-3 and TRBJ1-5; 12 bases align to TRBD1. CDR1 ENHRY and CDR2 SYGVKD come from the germline V gene. The V and J ends lost 2 bases and 7 bases, in that order; junction bases with no gene match: 6. CDR3 length: 16 amino acids. This CDR3 is CAISEGTGGSKQPQHF. The CDR3 DNA reads TGTGCCATCAGTGAGGGGACAGGGGGCTCAAAACAGCCCCAGCATTTT.

This chain links TRBV27 with TRBJ2-3, with TRBD2 identical over 10 bases. V shed 2 bases and J 7 bases; nucleotides not matched to a gene: 9. Germline V gene sequence: CDR1 MNHEY, CDR2 SMNVEV (reference sequence). The CDR3 runs 16 residues. The CDR3 is CASSLISGGGGYTQYF. The CDR3 DNA sequence: TGTGCCAGCAGTTTAATCAGCGGGGGGGGAGGATATACGCAGTATTTT.

This clonotype has only a few counts. The rearrangement links TRBV5-5 to TRBJ2-5, with D hard to call. The V gene's germline CDR1 is SGHKS and CDR2 YYEKEE (reference sequence). The CDR3 consists of 14 residues. The ends were cut back, 2 bases at V and 0 bases at J, with 8 bases in the middle. The CDR3 region has the DNA TGTGCCAGCAGCTTAAATGTGTACCAAGAGACCCAGTACTTC. Translation gives CASSLNVYQETQYF.

The DNA for the CDR3 is TGTGCCACCACGGGACTAGCGTTCGCGAACACCGGGGAGCTGTTTTTT. Translation: CATTGLAFANTGELFF. This chain connects TRBV2 to TRBJ2-2; 10 bases are a match to TRBD2. Germline lookup yields CDR1 SNHLY and CDR2 FYNNEI. V lost 10 bases and J lost 0; bases outside the gene matches: 8. This CDR3 contains 16 residues.

Note on this clonotype: The junction differs from germline at one of its ends, possibly a read error. The V gene is TRBV2, the J gene TRBJ1-2; no firm D call. Germline loops: CDR1 SNHLY, CDR2 FYNNEI. This CDR3 comprises 14 residues. The CDR3 protein is CASIEEFNNYGYTF. CDR3 in DNA: TGTGCCAGCATTGAAGAATTTAATAACTATGGCTACACCTTC.

The chain recombines TRBV5-1 with TRBJ1-4, with D maybe TRBD1 (6 bases). Trimming cost V 0 bases and J 7 bases, with 16 bases left between them. Germline V gene data show CDR1 as SGHRS and CDR2 as YFSETQ. CDR3 length: 16 residues. The CDR3, as DNA: TGCGCCAGCAGCTTGGAGACAGGAGGGATAGGTGAAAAACTGTTTTTT. It translates to CASSLETGGIGEKLFF.

The V gene is TRBV9, the J gene TRBJ2-1, with 9 bases fitting TRBD2. Trimming took 4 bases from V and 2 from J; bases not matched to a gene: 10. The CDR3 is 17 residues long. From germline, CDR1 is SGDLS and CDR2 YYNGEE. CDR3 residues: CASSPTGREGPYNEQFF. CDR3 nucleotides: TGTGCCAGCAGCCCGACCGGGCGGGAGGGCCCCTACAATGAGCAGTTCTTC.

This clonotype turned up a few times. The CDR3 sequence is CASRVDGRANYGYTF. CDR3 in DNA: TGTGCCAGCAGAGTCGATGGGAGAGCTAACTATGGCTACACCTTC. This chain joins TRBV6-2 or TRBV6-3 and TRBJ1-2, with D hard to call. Trimming took 6 bases from V and 0 from J, leaving 14 bases between them. This CDR3 spans 15 amino acids. Germline values: CDR1 MNHEY, CDR2 SVGEGT.

This clonotype occurred a few times. This chain links TRBV6-5 with TRBJ2-5, with 8 bases fitting TRBD1. CDR1 MNHEY and CDR2 SVGAGI come from the germline V gene. V dropped 5 bases and J dropped 11; count of bases not matched to a gene: 7. The CDR3 runs 12 residues. This CDR3 is CASSTTGGGQYF. CDR3 DNA: TGTGCCAGCAGTACTACAGGGGGTGGTCAGTACTTC.

The chain has TRBV5-1 and TRBJ2-5, with D possibly matching TRBD1 (5 bases). The V and J ends lost 0 bases and 5 bases respectively, with 11 bases between them. This CDR3 is 14 amino acids long. Germline values: CDR1 SGHRS, CDR2 YFSETQ. CDR3 nucleotide sequence: TGCGCCAGCAGCTTGGTGGGGCAGTGGGAGACCCAGTACTTC. Amino acid sequence: CASSLVGQWETQYF. Full variable domain (rest looked up from reference TRBV5-1 and TRBJ2-5): KAGVTQTPRYLIKTRGQQVTLSCSPISGHRSVSWYQQTPGQGLQFLFEYFSETQRNKGNFPGRFSGRQFSNSRSEMNVSTLELGDSALYLCASSLVGQWETQYFGPGTRLLVL.